This is a list of T cell receptor beta chains from one sample in a study of T cells in Graves' hyperthyroidism and ophthalmopathy. TCRdb processed the multiplex PCR reads anew with MiXCR; each CDR3 protein has one entry. The repertoire holds hundreds of thousands of distinct CDR3 sequences, with 38% as singletons. The sequenced sample consisted of blood. The receptor set was obtained from a man younger than 30 with Graves' hyperthyroidism. Each CDR3 is given with its conserved first and last residue.

V,J,CDR3
TRBV19,TRBJ1-2,CASSPMGAAYGYTF
TRBV7-2,TRBJ1-3,CASSFARGRNTIYF
TRBV2,TRBJ2-7,CASSGSYEQYF
TRBV20-1,TRBJ1-2,CSARDRRGSYGYTF
TRBV15,TRBJ2-7,CATSRVRGTYEQYF
TRBV11-2,TRBJ2-5,CASSLDWKPQETQYF
TRBV20-1,TRBJ2-7,CSAIGTGAYEQYF
TRBV19,TRBJ1-2,CASSPGGWDTF
TRBV6-1,TRBJ1-1,CATGTGGEWAEAFF
TRBV25-1,TRBJ1-6,CASSPPGTVLTPLHF
TRBV20-1,TRBJ1-3,CSYSEGSGNTIYF
TRBV2,TRBJ1-5,CASSEASGTNQPQHF
TRBV20-1,TRBJ2-5,CSASEGTREETQYF
TRBV7-2,TRBJ1-2,CASSQAVQGLSNYGYTF
TRBV25-1,TRBJ2-5,CASSESEVKTQYF
TRBV2,TRBJ1-2,CASRGSNRDPYGYTF
TRBV7-2,TRBJ2-2,CASSSAKTGPTGELFF
TRBV15,TRBJ2-3,CATSSLAGDTQYF
TRBV7-2,TRBJ2-7,CVSSPYDYSSYEQYF
TRBV7-3,TRBJ2-7,CASRPGFRQYYNKQYF
TRBV6-5,TRBJ1-1,CASSPEIGRTEAFF
TRBV27,TRBJ1-5,CASSALSSNQPQHF
TRBV6-5,TRBJ1-6,CASSYGAGSDNSPLHF